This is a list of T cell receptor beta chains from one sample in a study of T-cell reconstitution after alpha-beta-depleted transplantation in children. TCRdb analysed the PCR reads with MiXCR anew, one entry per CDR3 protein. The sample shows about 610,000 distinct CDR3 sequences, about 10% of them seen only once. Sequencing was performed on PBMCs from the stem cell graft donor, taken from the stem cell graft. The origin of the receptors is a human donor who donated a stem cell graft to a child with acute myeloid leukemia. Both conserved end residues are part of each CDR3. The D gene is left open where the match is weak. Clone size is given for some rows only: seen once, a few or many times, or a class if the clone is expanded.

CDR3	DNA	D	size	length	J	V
CSVKATGGTEAFF	TGCAGCGTTAAGGCGACAGGGGGTACTGAAGCTTTCTTT	TRBD1	few	13	TRBJ1-1	TRBV29-1
CASSLRSGQQWGQFF	TGTGCCAGCAGCTTAAGGTCGGGACAGCAATGGGGGCAGTTCTTC	TRBD1	few	15	TRBJ2-1	TRBV7-3
CASSVGQAANEKLFF	TGTGCCAGCAGCGTAGGACAGGCCGCTAATGAAAAACTGTTTTTT	.	many	15	TRBJ1-4	TRBV9
CSAGQALYGYTF	TGCAGTGCCGGACAGGCCCTCTATGGCTACACCTTC	TRBD1	many	12	TRBJ1-2	TRBV20-1
CASSQEGLRLAALNEQFF	TGTGCCAGCAGCCAAGAGGGCCTTCGGCTAGCGGCCCTTAATGAGCAGTTCTTC	TRBD2	few	18	TRBJ2-1	TRBV3-1
CASRAGTSGTGEQFF	TGTGCCAGCAGAGCCGGGACTAGCGGGACGGGTGAGCAGTTCTTC	TRBD2	many	15	TRBJ2-1	TRBV2
CASGIVGPNTQYF	TGTGCCAGCGGAATTGTGGGGCCAAATACGCAGTATTTT	.	.	13	TRBJ2-3	TRBV28
CASSDPTSGPNEQFF	TGTGCCAGCAGCGATCCGACTAGCGGGCCTAATGAGCAGTTCTTC	TRBD2	many	15	TRBJ2-1	TRBV7-9
CASSEFSTGYYGYTF	TGTGCCAGCAGTGAATTTTCAACGGGGTACTATGGCTACACCTTC	.	few	15	TRBJ1-2	TRBV6-4
CASSSPGANVLTF	TGTGCCAGCAGTTCCCCTGGGGCCAACGTCCTGACTTTC	.	.	13	TRBJ2-6	TRBV28
CAISESWGQHTEAFF	TGTGCCATCAGTGAGTCATGGGGACAACACACTGAAGCTTTCTTT	.	.	15	TRBJ1-1	TRBV10-3
CASSQDRRTNPFPYEQYF	TGTGCCAGCAGCCAAGATCGTCGGACCAATCCTTTCCCCTACGAGCAGTACTTC	.	few	18	TRBJ2-7	TRBV4-2
CASSQDWHGNRNEQFF	TGCGCCAGCAGCCAAGACTGGCATGGGAATAGGAATGAGCAGTTCTTC	.	.	16	TRBJ2-1	TRBV4-3
CASSLRPSGKETQYF	TGTGCTAGCAGCTTACGGCCTAGCGGAAAAGAGACCCAGTACTTC	TRBD2	many	15	TRBJ2-5	TRBV7-7
CASSLVSRATYEQYF	TGTGCCAGCAGCTTAGTGTCGCGGGCAACCTACGAGCAGTACTTC	.	.	15	TRBJ2-7	TRBV7-2
CASSAWGQAGEQYF	TGTGCCAGCAGCGCCTGGGGACAGGCGGGCGAGCAGTACTTC	TRBD1	many	14	TRBJ2-7	TRBV25-1
CASSHSIVLLTDTQYF	TGCGCCAGCAGCCATTCCATTGTCCTACTCACAGATACGCAGTATTTT	.	.	16	TRBJ2-3	TRBV4-3
CASLGPRGPSGNEQYF	TGTGCCAGCTTGGGGCCGAGGGGGCCATCCGGCAACGAGCAGTACTTC	TRBD1	few	16	TRBJ2-7	TRBV6-2/TRBV6-3
CASSFRGSRTEAFF	TGTGCCAGCAGCTTTAGGGGTAGTCGCACTGAAGCTTTCTTT	.	.	14	TRBJ1-1	TRBV7-2
CASSAPRAGGPDTQYF	TGTGCCAGCAGCGCCCCACGAGCGGGAGGGCCCGATACGCAGTATTTT	TRBD2	few	16	TRBJ2-3	TRBV6-1
CASSQGTGNSNQPQHF	TGCGCCAGCAGCCAGGGGACAGGGAATAGCAATCAGCCCCAGCATTTT	TRBD1	few	16	TRBJ1-5	TRBV5-1
CALSARGGSNTGELFF	TGTGCCCTCTCTGCCCGGGGGGGTTCGAACACCGGGGAGCTGTTTTTT	TRBD2	.	16	TRBJ2-2	TRBV28
CASSPMGGSGRETQYF	TGTGCCAGCAGCCCAATGGGAGGGAGTGGCAGGGAGACCCAGTACTTC	TRBD2	many	16	TRBJ2-5	TRBV9
CASSLRGQALNEQFF	TGTGCCAGCAGCTTAAGGGGACAAGCCTTGAATGAGCAGTTCTTC	.	few	15	TRBJ2-1	TRBV7-3
CASSFRSGAGMGEQYF	TGTGCCAGCAGCTTTCGATCGGGGGCGGGTATGGGCGAGCAGTACTTC	.	.	16	TRBJ2-7	TRBV7-2
CASSSGTSSNQPQHF	TGCGCCAGCAGCTCAGGGACCTCTAGCAATCAGCCCCAGCATTTT	.	.	15	TRBJ1-5	TRBV5-1
CASSLGSGAGTEAFF	TGTGCCAGCAGCTTAGGGTCCGGGGCGGGGACTGAAGCTTTCTTT	.	many	15	TRBJ1-1	TRBV7-3
CSVDGLYNEQFF	TGCAGCGTAGACGGTCTTTACAATGAGCAGTTCTTC	.	many	12	TRBJ2-1	TRBV29-1
CSGYGSGNTIYF	TGCAGCGGGTACGGCTCTGGAAACACCATATATTTT	.	few	12	TRBJ1-3	TRBV29-1
CASSEAGLSTDTQYF	TGTGCCAGCAGTGAAGCGGGGCTTAGCACAGATACGCAGTATTTT	.	.	15	TRBJ2-3	TRBV2
CAISAQGRQFF	TGTGCCATCAGTGCTCAGGGGAGGCAGTTCTTC	.	many	11	TRBJ2-1	TRBV10-3
CSAKANTDTQYF	TGCAGTGCTAAGGCAAACACAGATACGCAGTATTTT	.	many	12	TRBJ2-3	TRBV20-1
CASLPPRQVTGELFF	TGTGCCAGCTTACCTCCAAGGCAGGTCACCGGGGAGCTGTTTTTT	.	few	15	TRBJ2-2	TRBV11-2
CASSLAGGSAYEQYF	TGCGCCAGCAGCTTGGCCGGCGGGAGCGCCTACGAGCAGTACTTC	TRBD2	many	15	TRBJ2-7	TRBV5-1
CASSLNLAGSWPGTQYF	TGTGCCAGCAGCTTAAACTTGGCGGGTTCCTGGCCCGGGACCCAGTACTTC	.	many	17	TRBJ2-5	TRBV7-6
CASSDSEGHSNQPQHF	TGTGCCAGCAGTGACTCGGAGGGTCATAGTAATCAGCCCCAGCATTTT	.	few	16	TRBJ1-5	TRBV6-4
CASSQGGRAFSYEQYF	TGCGCCAGCAGTCAGGGTGGCAGGGCTTTCTCCTACGAGCAGTACTTC	.	.	16	TRBJ2-7	TRBV5-1
CASSLGTGANEQYF	TGTGCCAGCAGCTTAGGGACAGGGGCCAACGAGCAGTACTTC	TRBD1	many	14	TRBJ2-7	TRBV7-6
CATTGTQGGEQYF	TGTGCCACTACCGGGACACAAGGGGGCGAGCAGTACTTC	.	many	13	TRBJ2-7	TRBV10-3
CSAPVRWGGAGGYTF	TGCAGTGCTCCAGTTCGGTGGGGGGGCGCGGGAGGCTACACCTTC	.	.	15	TRBJ1-2	TRBV20-1
CASRQNDRGLSGNTIYF	TGTGCCAGCAGACAAAATGACAGGGGCCTCTCTGGAAACACCATATATTTT	TRBD1	few	17	TRBJ1-3	TRBV12-3/TRBV12-4
CASSSTSGINTGELFF	TGTGCCAGCAGCTCCACTAGCGGGATCAACACCGGGGAGCTGTTTTTT	TRBD2	many	16	TRBJ2-2	TRBV7-8
CASSPWEGNFYEQYF	TGCGCCAGCAGCCCTTGGGAGGGAAACTTCTACGAGCAGTACTTC	TRBD2	.	15	TRBJ2-7	TRBV5-1
CATKGRSYEQYF	TGTGCCACCAAGGGCCGCTCCTACGAGCAGTACTTC	.	few	12	TRBJ2-7	TRBV24-1
CASSVGDRVRTGELFF	TGTGCCAGCAGTGTAGGGGACCGGGTCCGGACCGGGGAGCTGTTTTTT	.	.	16	TRBJ2-2	TRBV6-1
CASMGRTSGANVLTF	TGCGCCAGCATGGGACGGACCTCTGGGGCCAACGTCCTGACTTTC	.	many	15	TRBJ2-6	TRBV5-1